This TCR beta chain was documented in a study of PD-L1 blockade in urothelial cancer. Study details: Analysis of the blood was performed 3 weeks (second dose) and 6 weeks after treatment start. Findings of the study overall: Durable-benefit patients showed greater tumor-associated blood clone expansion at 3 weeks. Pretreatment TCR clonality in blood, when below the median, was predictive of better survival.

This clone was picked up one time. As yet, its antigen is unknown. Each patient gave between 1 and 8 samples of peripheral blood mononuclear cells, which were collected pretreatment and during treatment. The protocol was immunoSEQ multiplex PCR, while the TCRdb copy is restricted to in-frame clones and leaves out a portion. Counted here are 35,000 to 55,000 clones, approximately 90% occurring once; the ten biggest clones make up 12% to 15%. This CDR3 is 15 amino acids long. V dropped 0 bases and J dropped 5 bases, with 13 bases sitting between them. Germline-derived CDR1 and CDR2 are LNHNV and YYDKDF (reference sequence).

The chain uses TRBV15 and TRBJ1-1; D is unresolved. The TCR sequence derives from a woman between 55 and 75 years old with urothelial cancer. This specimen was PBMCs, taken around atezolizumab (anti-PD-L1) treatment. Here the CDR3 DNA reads TGTGCCACCAGCAGAGAGATGAGCAGGTTGACTGAAGCTTTCTTT. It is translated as CATSREMSRLTEAFF. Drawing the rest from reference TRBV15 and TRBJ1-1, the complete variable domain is DAMVIQNPRYQVTQFGKPVTLSCSQTLNHNVMYWYQQKSSQAPKLLFHYYDKDFNNEADTPDNFQSRRPNTSFCFLDIRSPGLGDTAMYLCATSREMSRLTEAFFGQGTRLTVV.